This entry lists 13 T cell receptor beta chains sequenced from one sample in a study of T cell responses to AZD1222 COVID-19 vaccine (dated by TCRdb to 2020 to 2023). The time point label, read with the paper, signifies: baseline before first vaccination. This specimen's treatment or condition label, per the study, means: meningococcal conjugate vaccine given as trial control. Libraries were built with the immunoSEQ multiplex PCR assay. TCRdb provides this immuneACCESS table in a form limited to in-frame rearrangements. Some clones are lacking; in checked studies, under half of them reflect an unresolved V gene, and why the rest are absent is not known. This sample holds about 190,000 clones; over 70% were observed only once. The ten largest clones add up to less than 3% of the sample. The specimen was peripheral blood, collected on day 0 of MenACWY control vaccination. Receptors originate from an adult in good health.

The chain employs TRBV9 and TRBJ2-2; a possible D gene is TRBD2 (5 bases). Trimming shortened V by 0 bases and J by 6 bases, and 15 bases separated the two germline ends. Germline CDR1 reads SGDLS; CDR2 reads YYNGEE. This CDR3 contains 16 residues. The CDR3 sequence: CASSVVAGGSSGELFF. The CDR3, as DNA: TGTGCCAGCAGCGTAGTTGCAGGAGGTAGCTCCGGGGAGCTGTTTTTT.

This clone was seen just once. The J gene is TRBJ1-1, the V gene TRBV19; D unresolved. The CDR3 extends over 13 amino acids. V was trimmed by 4 bases and J by 4 bases, leaving 10 bases between them. The germline V gene has CDR1 LNHDA and CDR2 SQIVND (reference sequence). In DNA form, the CDR3 reads TGTGCCAGTAGTAGGGTGCGGGCCACTGAAGCTTTCTTT. Its translation: CASSRVRATEAFF.

The CDR3, as DNA: TGTGCCTGGAGTGTAAGCGGGAGGGGGGAGCTGTTTTTT. It encodes CAWSVSGRGELFF. The J gene is TRBJ2-2, the V gene TRBV30; 9 bases are shared with TRBD2. Looked up from germline, CDR1 is GTSNPN and CDR2 is SVGIG (reference sequence). The junction had 1 base not matched to a gene; V was cut back by 0 bases and J by 8 bases. The length of the CDR3 is 13 residues.

The chain is built from TRBV6-5 and TRBJ1-2; 8 bases are shared with TRBD1. This CDR3 spans 13 amino acids. The trim removed 6 bases at V and 3 bases at J, leaving 3 bases unmatched. Germline loops: CDR1 MNHEY, CDR2 SVGAGI. CDR3 bases: TGTGCCAGCAGCTTCAGGGGGCACTATGGCTACACCTTC. Translation: CASSFRGHYGYTF.

The chain combines TRBV27 with TRBJ2-7; D perhaps matches TRBD2 (5 bases). There are 16 residues in the CDR3. The germline gives CDR1 MNHEY, CDR2 SMNVEV (reference sequence). V gave up 4 bases and J gave up 2 bases, with 18 bases separating them. The CDR3 region is CASSSDYREPAYEQYF. The CDR3, as DNA: TGTGCCAGCAGTTCAGACTACAGAGAACCAGCCTACGAGCAGTACTTC.

The genes are TRBV2 and TRBJ2-3; tentative D call: TRBD1 (6 bases). V dropped 5 bases and J dropped 0 bases, with 9 bases sitting between them. The CDR3 consists of 14 residues. Germline-derived CDR1 and CDR2 are SNHLY and FYNNEI. CDR3 in amino acids: CASSRDTSTDTQYF. CDR3 coding DNA: TGTGCCAGCAGTCGGGACACAAGCACAGATACGCAGTATTTT.

This CDR3 reads CSASEIKAFF. The CDR3, as DNA: TGCAGTGCATCCGAAATAAAAGCTTTCTTT. V usage is TRBV20-1 and J usage is TRBJ1-1, with D uncertain. Germline assignment: CDR1 DFQATT and CDR2 SNEGSKA (reference sequence). V dropped 6 bases and J dropped 9 bases, with 11 bases sitting between them. This CDR3 region has 10 residues.

This clone was seen only once. The J gene is TRBJ1-5, the V gene TRBV6-5, with no clear D. In germline, CDR1 is MNHEY, CDR2 SVGAGI. V gave up 2 bases and J gave up 2 bases, with 10 bases separating them. This CDR3 is 15 amino acids long. CDR3 in amino acids: CASSYTPGGNQPQHF. CDR3 coding DNA: TGTGCCAGCAGTTACACCCCCGGGGGCAATCAGCCCCAGCATTTT.

This clone was seen more than once but under ten times. The rearrangement joins TRBV10-1 to TRBJ1-1; D is ambiguous. This CDR3 comprises 14 residues. Trimming stripped 7 bases from V and 3 bases from J, with 15 bases between. Germline V gene sequence: CDR1 WNHNN, CDR2 SYGVQD (reference sequence). The CDR3 nucleotides read TGCGCCAGCACCTGGAGGGAGAGCGACACTGAAGCTTTCTTT. Amino acid sequence: CASTWRESDTEAFF.

This chain uses TRBV11-3 with TRBJ2-1, with 8 positions matching TRBD2. V gave up 1 base and J gave up 4 bases; unmatched junction bases: 3. Germline V lookup: CDR1 SGHNT, CDR2 YENEEA. This CDR3 has 15 residues. The chain's CDR3 is CASSLAGGSYNEQFF. CDR3 nucleotide sequence: TGTGCCAGCAGCTTAGCGGGAGGGTCATACAATGAGCAGTTCTTC.

The CDR3 DNA sequence: TGTGCCAGCAGCAAAGGTCTAAGGACTTACACCGGGGAGCTGTTTTTT. Translated: CASSKGLRTYTGELFF. The chain joins TRBV21-1 to TRBJ2-2; TRBD2 was called by the table and not checked on the DNA. TRBV21-1 is a documented pseudogene. The CDR3 is 16 residues long.

The chain uses TRBV19 and TRBJ2-1; D is perhaps TRBD2 (7 bases). The CDR3 is 15 amino acids. Looked up from germline, CDR1 is LNHDA and CDR2 is SQIVND (reference sequence). V dropped 3 bases and J dropped 6 bases, with 15 bases sitting between them. The CDR3 loop is CASSMGGLMGNEQFF. CDR3 in DNA: TGTGCCAGTAGTATGGGGGGGCTAATGGGCAATGAGCAGTTCTTC.

The chain joins TRBV11-2 to TRBJ2-1; TRBD2 matches 9 bases. Germline assignment: CDR1 SGHAT and CDR2 FQNNGV. The ends lost 1 base at V and 7 bases at J; junction bases unmatched: 2. The CDR3 has 14 residues. Here the CDR3 DNA reads TGTGCCAGCAGCTTAGGGAGCGGGGGGAATGAGCAGTTCTTC. Its translation: CASSLGSGGNEQFF.